The 2 T cell receptor beta chains below come from one sample, sequenced in a study of cytomegalovirus exposure and HLA in healthy donors. Data came from immunoSEQ multiplex PCR; TCRdb stores just in-frame clones and leaves some out. The sample has tens of thousands of clones, around 90% seen once. Sequencing input: PBMCs. These receptor sequences come from a man between 18 and 29 years old in good health and CMV-seronegative.

The chain combines TRBV27 with TRBJ2-7; 10 bases are a match to TRBD1. Germline V CDR1 and CDR2: MNHEY, SMNVEV (reference sequence). V dropped 7 bases and J dropped 5; count of bases not matched to a gene: 11. This CDR3 is 15 amino acids long. This CDR3 is CASNSLGTGANEQYF. CDR3 in DNA: TGTGCCAGCAATTCGTTGGGGACAGGGGCCAACGAGCAGTACTTC.

This rearrangement joins TRBV6-1 to TRBJ2-1, with D perhaps TRBD1 (5 bases). CDR1 is MNHNS and CDR2 is SASEGT in the germline V gene. The CDR3 spans 15 residues. V was trimmed by 2 bases and J by 5 bases, leaving 13 bases between them. The CDR3 region has the DNA TGTGCCAGCAGTGAACGGCTAAGGGGAAACAATGAGCAGTTCTTC. Its protein is CASSERLRGNNEQFF.